These T cell receptor beta chains were read from a single sample in a study of glioma-infiltrating T cells after dendritic cell vaccination. Assay: immunoSEQ multiplex PCR; the TCRdb copy retains only in-frame clones and omits some. The repertoire includes 100,000 or so clones, 65% to 85% of them detected once, and about 5.5% sits in the top ten. Sequenced here: blood, sampled after dendritic cell vaccination. The receptors come from a human donor with glioblastoma. CDR3s include the opening cysteine and the closing phenylalanine or tryptophan. D genes are given only for firm matches. The size field is filled for only some rows; it gives once, few, many or a size class.

.,TRBV28,TRBJ1-2,.,TGTGCCAGCAGGAAACGGGGGGGCTATGGCTACACCTTC,CASRKRGGYGYTF
.,TRBV6-6,TRBJ2-4,.,TGTGCCAGCAGCTCCCTGACAGCGCAACGAAAAAACATTCAGTACTTC,CASSSLTAQRKNIQYF
TRBD1,TRBV30,TRBJ1-4,.,TGTGCCTCTACAAGACAGGGAGAGTCTGAAAAACTGTTTTTT,CASTRQGESEKLFF
TRBD2,TRBV4-2,TRBJ2-5,.,TGTGCCAGCAGCCACGGAGGTAGCGGGGGAATAGACCAAGAGACCCAGTACTTC,CASSHGGSGGIDQETQYF
.,TRBV5-1,TRBJ1-3,.,TGCGCCAGTGGGCAGGGCCCTGGAAACACCATATATTTT,CASGQGPGNTIYF
TRBD2,TRBV6-1,TRBJ2-3,.,TGTGCCAGCTGCTATAGCGGGGGGGCTACAGATACGCAGTATTTT,CASCYSGGATDTQYF
TRBD1,TRBV6-5,TRBJ2-7,.,TGTGCCAGCAGTCCTACAGGGGGCAGTGGGGACGAGCAGTACTTC,CASSPTGGSGDEQYF
TRBD2,TRBV14,TRBJ2-5,once,TGTGCCAGCAGCCAAGGGTCTAGCGGGAGTGGAGAGACCCAGTACTTC,CASSQGSSGSGETQYF
.,TRBV7-9,TRBJ2-1,.,TGTGCCAGCATGACAGAAGGGGGTTATGGTGAGCAGTTCTTC,CASMTEGGYGEQFF
TRBD1,TRBV29-1,TRBJ1-5,.,TGCAGCGTCGGGACAGCCTACAATCAGCCCCAGCATTTT,CSVGTAYNQPQHF
.,TRBV19,TRBJ1-1,.,TGTGCCAGTACAATACAGGGCCCGCTAAACACTGAAGCTTTCTTT,CASTIQGPLNTEAFF
TRBD1,TRBV19,TRBJ1-5,.,TGTGCCACCACTCCCGGACAGGGGTATCAGCCCCAGCATTTT,CATTPGQGYQPQHF
TRBD1,TRBV9,TRBJ2-5,.,TGTGCCAGCAGCGTGTGGGGACAGCAAGAGACCCAGTACTTC,CASSVWGQQETQYF
TRBD2,TRBV29-1,TRBJ2-1,.,TGCAGCGTGGGGACTAGCGGGAGTTGGAATGAGCAGTTCTTC,CSVGTSGSWNEQFF
TRBD2,TRBV7-2,TRBJ2-3,.,TGTGCCAGCAGCGCCAGGCTAGCGGGCAGCACAGATACGCAGTATTTT,CASSARLAGSTDTQYF
.,TRBV6-1,TRBJ2-7,.,TGTGCCAGCAGTGAAGCGCCCGGGGGTCCCTACGAGCAGTACTTC,CASSEAPGGPYEQYF
.,TRBV6-6,TRBJ2-7,.,TGTGCCAGCAGTTACTCGGAGGGCGAGCAGTACTTC,CASSYSEGEQYF
.,TRBV6-1,TRBJ1-1,.,TGTGCCAGCAGTGATTATGGCGGCCCGACCACTGAAGCTTTCTTT,CASSDYGGPTTEAFF
TRBD2,TRBV15,TRBJ2-1,.,TGTGCCACCAGCAGAGATTACGGAGGACTAGTAGGAGCAACTGAGCAGTTCTTC,CATSRDYGGLVGATEQFF
.,TRBV4-1,TRBJ1-4,.,TGCGCCAGCAGCTCCCGGGATCCAAATGAAAAACTGTTTTTT,CASSSRDPNEKLFF
.,TRBV20-1,TRBJ2-1,.,TGCAGGCCAGGGGCTCTGAATGAGCAGTTCTTC,CRPGALNEQFF
.,TRBV7-9,TRBJ2-2,.,TGTGCCAGCAGCTTCGGTTCCGGGGAGCTGTTTTTT,CASSFGSGELFF
.,TRBV27,TRBJ2-6,once,TGTGCCAGCAGTTTATACCCGATACAGGGCCACTCTGGGGCCAACGTCCTGACTTTC,CASSLYPIQGHSGANVLTF
.,TRBV4-1,TRBJ1-2,.,TGCGCCAGCAGCCTACGGGGTGTATACCCCAGGCCCAACTATGGCTACACCTTC,CASSLRGVYPRPNYGYTF
.,TRBV5-1,TRBJ1-1,.,TGCGCCAGCAGCTTCAGGGAAGGGAACACTGAAGCTTTCTTT,CASSFREGNTEAFF
TRBD1,TRBV5-1,TRBJ2-1,.,TGCGCCAGCAGCTTGGGAGGGACAGGGGCATACAATGAGCAGTTCTTC,CASSLGGTGAYNEQFF
TRBD1,TRBV2,TRBJ1-2,.,TGTGCCAGCGTCCGTTGGACAGGGTACGGCTACACCTTC,CASVRWTGYGYTF
.,TRBV27,TRBJ1-4,.,TGTGCCAGCAGAACGACAGCCGGTAATGAAAAACTGTTTTTT,CASRTTAGNEKLFF
TRBD1,TRBV10-3,TRBJ2-2,.,TGTGCCATCAGTGCCCCGGGACAGTTTAACACCGGGGAGCTGTTTTTT,CAISAPGQFNTGELFF
TRBD1,TRBV2,TRBJ1-2,once,TGTGCCGTACAGGGACAGGTTAACTATGGCTACACCTTC,CAVQGQVNYGYTF
TRBD2,TRBV4-2,TRBJ2-2,.,TGTGCCAGCAGCCAGACTAGCGGGGGGACCAACACCGGGGAGCTGTTTTTT,CASSQTSGGTNTGELFF
.,TRBV15,TRBJ1-2,.,TGTGCCACCAGCGTGGACGGGGTCTATGGCTACACCTTC,CATSVDGVYGYTF
.,TRBV18,TRBJ1-5,few,TGTGCCAGCTCACCGGAGGTCAATCAGCCCCAGCATTTT,CASSPEVNQPQHF
.,TRBV18,TRBJ2-1,.,TGTGCCAGCTCACACCGACAGACCCATGAGCAGTTCTTC,CASSHRQTHEQFF
TRBD2,TRBV9,TRBJ2-3,.,TGTGCCAGCAGCATAGGACTAGGCACAGATACGCAGTATTTT,CASSIGLGTDTQYF
.,TRBV11-2,TRBJ2-7,many,TGTGCCAGCAGTCTAAGGAGGGTGTCCGAGCAGTACTTC,CASSLRRVSEQYF
TRBD1,TRBV11-1,TRBJ1-2,.,TGTGCCAGCAGCTTAGCGGGACAGAACGGCTATGGCTACACCTTC,CASSLAGQNGYGYTF
TRBD2,TRBV9,TRBJ2-3,many,TGTGCCAGCAGCGTACGTGTGGGGGGGATGACAGATACGCAGTATTTT,CASSVRVGGMTDTQYF
TRBD1,TRBV7-9,TRBJ1-1,.,TGTGCCAGCAGCCCTGGACAGGGGGGTTTGGTGAACACTGAAGCTTTCTTT,CASSPGQGGLVNTEAFF
TRBD2,TRBV9,TRBJ2-6,.,TGTGCCAGCAGCGTTGGGGGGGTCCTCTCTGGGGCCAACGTCCTGACTTTC,CASSVGGVLSGANVLTF
TRBD2,TRBV2,TRBJ2-1,.,TGTGCCAGCAGTGAAAGAGTCACACTAGCGGGGTACAATGAGCAGTTCTTC,CASSERVTLAGYNEQFF
.,TRBV27,TRBJ2-2,.,TGTGCCAGCAGGGGCGGGGCGATAACCGGGGAGCTGTTTTTT,CASRGGAITGELFF
TRBD2,TRBV13,TRBJ2-7,few,TGTGCCAGCAGCTTCAACGGCGGGAGTTACGAGCAGTACTTC,CASSFNGGSYEQYF
TRBD2,TRBV6-4,TRBJ2-1,.,TGTGCCAGCAGTGTCGGGGGGGCTTACAATGAGCAGTTCTTC,CASSVGGAYNEQFF
.,TRBV5-1,TRBJ1-2,once,TGCGCCAGCAGCCGGGAGGGGAACTATGGCTACACCTTC,CASSREGNYGYTF
.,TRBV21-1,TRBJ1-6,many,TGTGCCAGCAGCAAAGCGCTCGGCAGGGACACGGATTCACCCCTCCACTTT,CASSKALGRDTDSPLHF
.,TRBV18,TRBJ1-2,.,TGTGCCAGCTCACCACTTAGCAATCCGGGCTACACCTTC,CASSPLSNPGYTF
TRBD1,TRBV29-1,TRBJ1-2,.,TGCAGCGTTGCGGGACAGGGATGGGGCTACACCTTC,CSVAGQGWGYTF
.,TRBV5-1,TRBJ1-1,once,TGCGCCAGCAGCTTGGACGCAGTTGGGGCAAGTGAAGCTTTCTTT,CASSLDAVGASEAFF
TRBD1,TRBV29-1,TRBJ1-1,.,TGCAGCGTTGTCAGGGGGATCTACACTGAAGCTTTCTTT,CSVVRGIYTEAFF
TRBD2,TRBV28,TRBJ2-1,.,TGTGCCAGCAGTTTATTCCTTTATGTTGCGGGGGAGAACAATGAGCAGTTCTTC,CASSLFLYVAGENNEQFF
.,TRBV7-9,TRBJ2-1,.,TGTGCCAGCAGCTTAGCGGGTAGCGGCCCACAAAGTGAGCAGTTCTTC,CASSLAGSGPQSEQFF
.,TRBV18,TRBJ1-4,.,TGTGCCAGCTCTACTTCCGGGACACCTAATGAAAAACTGTTTTTT,CASSTSGTPNEKLFF
.,TRBV30,TRBJ1-5,.,TGTGCCTGGAGTACACAGGGCCGTCAGCCCCAGCATTTT,CAWSTQGRQPQHF
TRBD1,TRBV6-6,TRBJ2-3,.,TGTGCCAGCAGCCCCACAGGGGCTAGCACAGATACGCAGTATTTT,CASSPTGASTDTQYF
TRBD1,TRBV5-4,TRBJ2-2,.,TGTGCCAGCAGCCAGACAGGGGCGAACACCGGGGAGCTGTTTTTT,CASSQTGANTGELFF
TRBD1,TRBV5-1,TRBJ1-1,.,TGCGCCAGCCGCTTTTTTGACAGGGACACTGAAGCTTTCTTT,CASRFFDRDTEAFF
.,TRBV6-6,TRBJ1-2,.,TGTGCCAGCATTTTCCTCGGGGGCTACACCTTC,CASIFLGGYTF
TRBD1,TRBV5-1,TRBJ2-1,.,TGCGCCAGCAGCGCTGGACAGGGGAACAATGAGCAGTTCTTC,CASSAGQGNNEQFF